This record looks at one TCR beta chain sequence and its context. In the original analysis: Estimation of nucleated cell counts was performed using reference gene primer amplification. This table comes from immunoSEQ multiplex PCR, and its TCRdb copy is limited to in-frame clones, with some not included. V and J calls and clone size are given by that table; D and trimming were obtained from the DNA. The data show approximately 54,000 clones, roughly 90% seen once. The data were obtained in a study of blood T cell repertoires in COVID-19. Study context: COVID-19 samples from acute and convalescent phases originated in the United States, Italy and Spain. Sources were T cells, B-cell-depleted T cells, or PBMCs; the material itself was cDNA or gDNA.

V gave up 3 bases and J gave up 0 bases; unmatched junction bases: 5. The CDR3 loop spans 15 amino acids. Looked up from germline, CDR1 is KGHSH and CDR2 is LQKENI. The receptor comes from a man aged 45-65 years with acute or convalescent COVID-19. J is TRBJ2-7 and V is TRBV18; 7 bases match TRBD1. The material sequenced was peripheral blood. The CDR3 loop is CASSPRQGNSYEQYF. The DNA for the CDR3 is TGTGCCAGCTCACCTAGACAGGGAAACTCCTACGAGCAGTACTTC.